This T cell receptor (beta chain) comes out of a study of shared T cell receptors in the human thymus (dated by TCRdb to the early 2020s). Study-level background: The study examined how the human thymus generates shared, self-reactive T-cell receptor alpha chains.

With regard to this clone: Which antigen it targets is not known. No clone much larger than this one lies a single base away; base qualities are absent.

The CDR3 contains 15 residues, cysteine and phenylalanine counted. CDR3 DNA is the only sequence kept; it has 45 bases, read in frame from the first base. Looking up the germline V gene yields CDR1 MDHEN and CDR2 SYDVKM. Trimming takes 5 bases from V and 0 bases from J, and the germline ends sit 14 bases apart. Library preparation used the immunoSEQ multiplex PCR assay. The table was pulled from immuneACCESS by TCRdb, which kept in-frame rearrangements only. Such tables lose some clones; where checked, under half of the loss comes from unresolved V genes, and the rest has no known cause. The sample contains 700,000 to 750,000 clones, approximately 85% of them found a single time. More than 0.01% of the sample comes from the top ten. These data were also reused for a study on human thymus T cells. As described in the second report: The donors were immunologically healthy infants in Finland who had open corrective cardiac surgery for congenital heart defects. Thymus tissue was collected as surgical resects that were removed during corrective cardiac surgery. Both the thymic and the peripheral blood repertoires appeared to show biased V and J gene segment usage. The related research found that thymic TCR repertoires overlapped highly between unrelated individuals. The study described the TCR alpha and beta repertoires in about eight infant thymus samples and a few matching peripheral blood samples. The cohort included six male and a couple of female infants, with donor ages spanning 7 to 244 days. Thymocytes were freed from the tissue by mechanical means and kept at -70 degrees C as pellets of roughly 9-33 million cells. Genomic DNA was extracted from frozen cell pellets with a QIAsymphony instrument. The immunoSEQ multiplex PCR assay was used to amplify the TCRB and TCRAD loci from a standardized amount of quality-controlled genomic DNA. The amplicons covered the V(D)J region and were long enough to include the CDR3 and to identify the V and J genes. The commercial immunoSEQ service was used to sequence amplicons on an Illumina platform. Corrections for primer bias and sequencing errors followed previously described methods, while TCRAD and TCRB definitions were based on the IMGT database. Analysis of the repertoires was done with immunoSEQ Analyzer 3.0 and VDJTools and included basic statistics, V/J segment usage, diversity estimates, rarefaction and pairwise overlap. Diversity was estimated using the Chao1, ChaoE, Efron-Thisted, Shannon and inverse Simpson indices, and was also estimated on datasets down-sampled to the size of the smallest sample. For repertoire overlap, CDR3 nucleotide sequence, V gene and J gene had to match strictly, and clustering was done by Jaccard-based multidimensional scaling. On average, thymus samples yielded 650,000 to 1,000,000 unique TCRB clonotypes, whereas blood samples yielded 65,000 to 100,000.

The chain joins TRBV28 to TRBJ2-7; perhaps TRBD1 is the D gene, with 6 bases matching. The clonotype comes from a girl under three years old with a congenital heart defect. Donor details come from another sample of the same person, matched by shared clones. The sample consisted of thymocytes. The CDR3 in this case is CASSPPGQFSYEQYF. The DNA reads TGTGCCAGCAGTCCTCCGGGACAATTCTCCTACGAGCAGTACTTC.